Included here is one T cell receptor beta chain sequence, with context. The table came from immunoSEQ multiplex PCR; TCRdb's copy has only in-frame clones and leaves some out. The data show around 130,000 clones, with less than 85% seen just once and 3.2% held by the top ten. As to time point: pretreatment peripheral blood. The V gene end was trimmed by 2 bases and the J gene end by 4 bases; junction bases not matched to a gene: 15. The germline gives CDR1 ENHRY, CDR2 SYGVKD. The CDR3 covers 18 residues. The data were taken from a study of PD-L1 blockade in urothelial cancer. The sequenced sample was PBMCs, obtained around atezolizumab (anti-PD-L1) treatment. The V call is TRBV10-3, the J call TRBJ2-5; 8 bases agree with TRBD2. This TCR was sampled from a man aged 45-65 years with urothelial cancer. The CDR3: CAISEGKMEAGVRETQYF. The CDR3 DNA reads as TGTGCCATCAGTGAGGGCAAGATGGAAGCGGGAGTAAGAGAGACCCAGTACTTC.